One and the same sample provided the 29 T cell receptor beta chains below, sequenced in a study of T-cell reconstitution after alpha-beta-depleted transplantation in children. Unique molecular identifiers were incorporated when the TCRbeta library was constructed. TCRdb reprocessed the PCR reads with MiXCR, giving one entry per CDR3 protein. The data contain some 200,000 distinct CDR3 sequences, 5% to 7.5% of them singletons. Sample: PBMCs, taken before TCRalphabeta/CD19-depleted stem cell transplant. The origin of the receptors is a girl in the first two years of life with combined immunodeficiency, due to receive a stem cell transplant.

This clonotype was seen at least ten times. The chain employs TRBV7-9 and TRBJ1-1, with D hard to call. The CDR3 extends over 12 amino acids. The germline gives CDR1 SEHNR, CDR2 FQNEAQ (reference sequence). The ends were cut back, 6 bases at V and 2 bases at J, with 7 bases in the middle. As DNA, the CDR3 is TGTGCCAGCAGGCTGGCTAACACTGAAGCTTTCTTT. This gives the protein CASRLANTEAFF. Drawing the rest from reference TRBV7-9 and TRBJ1-1, the complete variable domain is DTGVSQNPRHKITKRGQNVTFRCDPISEHNRLYWYRQTLGQGPEFLTYFQNEAQLEKSRLLSDRFSAERPKGSFSTLEIQRTEQGDSAMYLCASRLANTEAFFGQGTRLTVV.

Worth noting for this clonotype: This may come from a read error, since a much larger clone is one base off. The rearrangement links TRBV27 to TRBJ2-1; D is possibly TRBD2 (5 bases). Germline lookup yields CDR1 MNHEY and CDR2 SMNVEV (reference sequence). The CDR3 runs to 15 residues. Trimming shortened V by 7 bases and J by 7 bases, and 20 bases separated the two germline ends. CDR3 residues: CASKEAGSFGNEQFF. Here the CDR3 DNA reads TGTGCCAGCAAGGAGGCGGGCTCCTTTGGGAATGAGCAGTTCTTC.

At least ten counts were recorded for this clonotype. The V and J genes are TRBV28 and TRBJ2-2; possible D gene TRBD2, 6 bases. This CDR3 comprises 14 residues. CDR1 and CDR2 from the germline V gene are MDHEN and SYDVKM. The germline V and J ends were trimmed by 2 bases and 8 bases, with 12 bases remaining between them. The CDR3 nucleotides read TGTGCCAGCAGTTTAGTCGGGGGTTTGGGGGAGCTGTTTTTT. Amino acids: CASSLVGGLGELFF.

This clonotype came up many times. The CDR3 region is CASTPMEGYNEQFF. The CDR3 coding sequence is TGCGCCAGCACCCCCATGGAGGGCTACAATGAGCAGTTCTTC. The V call is TRBV5-1, the J call TRBJ2-1; D is perhaps TRBD2 (6 bases). The germline V gene encodes CDR1 SGHRS and CDR2 YFSETQ. V was shortened by 6 bases and J by 3 bases, with 13 bases between the two germline ends. The CDR3 has 14 amino acids.

This clonotype was seen many times. The genes are TRBV7-6 and TRBJ2-2, with unresolved D. CDR3 length equals 17 residues. V was shortened by 5 bases and J by 2 bases, with 18 bases between the two germline ends. CDR1 is SGHVS and CDR2 is FNYEAQ in the germline V gene. The CDR3 region is CASSDRQVLINTGELFF. CDR3 nucleotides: TGTGCCAGCAGCGACCGGCAGGTTTTAATCAACACCGGGGAGCTGTTTTTT.

This clonotype was counted ten times or more. This sequence joins TRBV20-1 and TRBJ2-5; 9 bases map to TRBD1. The CDR3 spans 13 residues. V shed 7 bases, J shed 5 bases, and the junction held 8 bases outside the gene matches. Germline loops: CDR1 DFQATT, CDR2 SNEGSKA (reference sequence). The CDR3 nucleotides are TGCAGTGTCATAGGACAGGGGAGTGAGACCCAGTACTTC. It yields the protein CSVIGQGSETQYF.

The chain couples TRBV7-7 to TRBJ2-1; no reliable D call. This CDR3 spans 12 amino acids. Trimming cost V 5 bases and J 9 bases, with 11 bases left between them. Germline CDR1 SSHAT, CDR2 FNYEAQ (reference sequence). CDR3 residues: CASSHLRGEQFF. As DNA, the CDR3 is TGTGCCAGCAGCCACCTTCGCGGTGAGCAGTTCTTC.

This clonotype showed up many times. The chain uses TRBV6-2 or TRBV6-3 and TRBJ2-6, with D unclear. This CDR3 is 17 amino acids long. V was pared by 7 bases and J by 6 bases, with 22 bases between. Germline-derived CDR1 and CDR2 are MNHEY and SVGEGT. The CDR3 DNA sequence: TGTGCCAGCATCAGTCTCAAATTGTCTCTGGAGGCCAACGTCCTGACTTTC. Its translation is CASISLKLSLEANVLTF.

This clonotype was detected many times. CDR3 nucleotides: TGTGCCAGCCTACAACCGCAAATGGGAGGGACTGAAGCTTTCTTT. This translates into CASLQPQMGGTEAFF. This rearrangement joins TRBV27 to TRBJ1-1; D unresolved. Per the germline V gene, CDR1 is MNHEY and CDR2 is SMNVEV (reference sequence). This CDR3 comprises 15 residues. V gave up 8 bases and J gave up 5 bases, with 21 bases separating them.

This clonotype was seen at least ten times. This chain uses TRBV7-3 with TRBJ2-2; D gene uncertain. The CDR3 has 13 amino acids. CDR1 SGHTA and CDR2 FQGTGA come from the germline V gene. Trimming removed 4 bases from V and 6 bases from J, with 9 bases in between. This chain's CDR3 is CASSSTVSGELFF. The CDR3 DNA reads as TGTGCCAGCAGCTCCACAGTATCCGGGGAGCTGTTTTTT. The full variable domain, in which reference TRBV7-3 and TRBJ2-2 provide the parts outside the CDR3, is GAGVSQTPSNKVTEKGKYVELRCDPISGHTALYWYRQSLGQGPEFLIYFQGTGAADDSGLPNDRFFAVRPEGSVSTLKIQRTERGDSAVYLCASSSTVSGELFFGEGSRLTVL.

This clonotype was observed many times. The V gene is TRBV9, the J gene TRBJ1-2; D gene uncertain. The V gene lost 1 base and the J gene lost 5 bases, with 6 bases spanning the gap. The CDR3 contains 12 residues. In germline, CDR1 is SGDLS, CDR2 YYNGEE. The DNA for the CDR3 is TGTGCCAGCAGCGTAAGTCCTTATGGCTACACCTTC. This translates into CASSVSPYGYTF.

Many counts were recorded for this clonotype. This chain joins TRBV20-1 and TRBJ2-7; TRBD1 is a possible D gene (6 bases). Between the trimmed V and J ends, which lost 0 bases and 4 bases, there was a span of 13 bases. Germline V gene sequence: CDR1 DFQATT, CDR2 SNEGSKA (reference sequence). There are 14 residues in the CDR3. In DNA form, the CDR3 reads TGCAGTGCTAGAGACGTAGGGGGTTCTTACGAGCAGTACTTC. This encodes CSARDVGGSYEQYF.

This clonotype has ten or more counts. The V gene is TRBV7-3, the J gene TRBJ2-1; tentative D call: TRBD1 (6 bases). Between the trimmed V and J ends, which lost 5 bases and 2 bases, there was a span of 13 bases. The CDR3 totals 15 residues. In germline, CDR1 is SGHTA, CDR2 FQGTGA. CDR3 bases: TGTGCCAGCAGCCCAGGGGCTATCCCCTACAATGAGCAGTTCTTC. This codes for CASSPGAIPYNEQFF.

This clonotype was recorded many times. This chain links TRBV2 with TRBJ2-5; no firm D call. The CDR3 is 16 amino acids. Per the germline V gene, CDR1 is SNHLY and CDR2 is FYNNEI. V was pared by 7 bases and J by 1 base, with 19 bases between. The DNA of the CDR3 is TGTGCCAGCAAGGTCGATTCGGCCATCTTCCAAGAGACCCAGTACTTC. It encodes CASKVDSAIFQETQYF.

In its sample, this clonotype was seen a few times. This chain joins TRBV12-3 or TRBV12-4 and TRBJ2-7; 7 nucleotides agree with TRBD2. This CDR3 is 14 amino acids long. V lost 7 bases to trimming and J lost 2 bases; unmatched junction nucleotides: 8. The CDR3 nucleotides are TGTGCCAGCAAAATTGGGGGGGTCCCCTACGAGCAGTACTTC. The encoded protein is CASKIGGVPYEQYF.

The rearrangement links TRBV3-1 to TRBJ2-1; 12 bases are a match to TRBD2. J was trimmed by 12 bases and V by 10 bases; bases with no gene match: 19. This CDR3 is built from 16 residues. Germline CDR1 is LGHDT and CDR2 is YNNKEL (reference sequence). The CDR3 DNA sequence: TGTGCCACCTCCCTCCGACTAGCGGGAGAAGTTAGAGGGCAGTTCTTC. It translates to CATSLRLAGEVRGQFF.

This clonotype was detected ten times or more. The chain employs TRBV24-1 and TRBJ2-1; no reliable D call. This CDR3 has 13 residues. Trimming stripped 0 bases from V and 8 bases from J, with 7 bases between. CDR1 and CDR2 (germline): KGHDR, SFDVKD. The CDR3 protein is CATSDLSSHEQFF. CDR3 coding DNA: TGTGCCACCAGTGATTTGTCTAGTCATGAGCAGTTCTTC.

This clonotype was detected ten times or more. This chain uses TRBV6-6 with TRBJ2-7; TRBD1 is a possible D gene (6 bases). This CDR3 spans 12 amino acids. Looked up from germline, CDR1 is MNHNY and CDR2 is SVGAGI (reference sequence). The V end was cut by 7 bases, the J end by 5 bases, with 12 bases between. The CDR3 sequence is CASNRVSHEQYF. CDR3 nucleotides: TGTGCCAGCAACAGGGTTTCCCACGAGCAGTACTTC.

In its sample, this clonotype was seen a few times. The CDR3 DNA follows: TGCGCCAGCAGCCCGGGAGGAGCGGTCAACAATCAGCCCCAGCATTTT. It translates to CASSPGGAVNNQPQHF. J is TRBJ1-5 and V is TRBV5-1; D is unresolved. This CDR3 contains 16 residues. Per the germline V gene, CDR1 is SGHRS and CDR2 is YFSETQ. Trimming shortened V by 4 bases and J by 3 bases, and 17 bases separated the two germline ends.

This clonotype was detected many times. This chain joins TRBV3-1 and TRBJ2-1, with unresolved D. V dropped 0 bases and J dropped 4 bases, with 10 bases sitting between them. In germline, CDR1 is LGHDT, CDR2 YNNKEL (reference sequence). This CDR3 contains 15 residues. CDR3 loop: CASSQDFVSYNEQFF. The CDR3 bases are TGTGCCAGCAGCCAAGATTTCGTCAGTTACAATGAGCAGTTCTTC.

This clonotype showed up many times. This chain connects TRBV28 to TRBJ2-7, with D possibly being TRBD2 (6 bases). This CDR3 comprises 16 residues. The germline V gene has CDR1 MDHEN and CDR2 SYDVKM. With 8 bases removed from V and 2 bases from J, the gap between germline ends came to 22 bases. CDR3 residues: CASVPSVLLAPYEQYF. In nucleotides, the CDR3 is TGTGCCAGCGTCCCATCCGTCTTACTAGCTCCCTACGAGCAGTACTTC.

This clonotype has at least ten counts. The V call is TRBV7-2, the J call TRBJ2-3; D is uncertain. V was shortened by 4 bases and J by 6 bases, with 8 bases between the two germline ends. The CDR3 is 12 amino acids. Germline CDR1 and CDR2: SGHTA and FQGNSA. The CDR3 DNA follows: TGTGCCAGCAGCTCCGTCGGGGATACGCAGTATTTT. Translated, it gives CASSSVGDTQYF.

This clonotype was detected only a few times. J is TRBJ2-2 and V is TRBV19; the match to TRBD1 covers 7 bases. CDR3 length: 15 residues. With 4 bases clipped from V and 0 bases from J, the junction kept 2 bases outside the gene matches. Germline V gene sequence: CDR1 LNHDA, CDR2 SQIVND (reference sequence). For the CDR3, the DNA is TGTGCCAGTAGTACCGGGACAGCGAACACCGGGGAGCTGTTTTTT. It specifies CASSTGTANTGELFF.

This clonotype showed up many times. The chain links TRBV29-1 to TRBJ2-1, with 7 bases matching TRBD2. The junction had 16 bases not matched to a gene; V was cut back by 6 bases and J by 8 bases. Germline CDR1 reads SQVTM; CDR2 reads ANQGSEA. This CDR3 has 15 amino acids. This CDR3 is CSVGVAGGVGHEQFF. In DNA form, the CDR3 reads TGCAGCGTGGGGGTAGCGGGCGGAGTAGGACATGAGCAGTTCTTC.

This clonotype was observed many times. This chain joins TRBV29-1 and TRBJ1-1, with D possibly being TRBD1 (5 bases). V was cut by 3 bases and J by 5 bases, with 16 bases left in between. The CDR3 is 14 amino acids. CDR1 is SQVTM and CDR2 is ANQGSEA in the germline V gene. The CDR3 region has the DNA TGCAGCGTTGAGGTCTTCGGGGGGGAGACTGAAGCTTTCTTT. Its protein is CSVEVFGGETEAFF.

This clonotype was observed at least ten times. This sequence joins TRBV12-3 or TRBV12-4 and TRBJ2-3, with D maybe TRBD1 (5 bases). The CDR3 is 14 residues long. The ends were cut back, 1 base at V and 4 bases at J, with 9 bases in the middle. The CDR3 nucleotides read TGTGCCAGCAGTTTAGTACAGGACGCAGATACGCAGTATTTT. Its protein is CASSLVQDADTQYF.

This clonotype was observed many times. The chain combines TRBV7-9 with TRBJ2-5; D remains ambiguous. V lost 4 bases, J lost 7 bases, and 22 bases lay in between. The CDR3 is 16 residues long. Germline CDR1 SEHNR, CDR2 FQNEAQ (reference sequence). CDR3 sequence (DNA): TGTGCCAGCAGCTCCCGGATGGGAAGCCAGTACGGGACCCAGTACTTC. Translated: CASSSRMGSQYGTQYF.

This clonotype was detected a few times. The V call is TRBV7-2, the J call TRBJ2-3, with 8 bases that match TRBD2. The germline gives CDR1 SGHTA, CDR2 FQGNSA. The CDR3 consists of 17 residues. V shed 2 bases, J shed 3 bases, and the junction held 10 bases outside the gene matches. The CDR3, as DNA: TGTGCCAGCAGCTTACGCGGGGGGACTTTTCTAACAGATACGCAGTATTTT. Translation gives CASSLRGGTFLTDTQYF.

In regard to this clonotype: A much larger clonotype is one base distant, so this may be a read error. The CDR3 loop reads CASSVGDSYEQYF. CDR3 bases: TGTGCCAGCAGCGTCGGGGACTCCTACGAGCAGTACTTC. The chain employs TRBV9 and TRBJ2-7, with a possible D match to TRBD2 (5 bases). From germline, CDR1 is SGDLS and CDR2 YYNGEE. Trimming left V 2 bases short and J 0 bases short, with 6 bases between. The CDR3 totals 13 residues.